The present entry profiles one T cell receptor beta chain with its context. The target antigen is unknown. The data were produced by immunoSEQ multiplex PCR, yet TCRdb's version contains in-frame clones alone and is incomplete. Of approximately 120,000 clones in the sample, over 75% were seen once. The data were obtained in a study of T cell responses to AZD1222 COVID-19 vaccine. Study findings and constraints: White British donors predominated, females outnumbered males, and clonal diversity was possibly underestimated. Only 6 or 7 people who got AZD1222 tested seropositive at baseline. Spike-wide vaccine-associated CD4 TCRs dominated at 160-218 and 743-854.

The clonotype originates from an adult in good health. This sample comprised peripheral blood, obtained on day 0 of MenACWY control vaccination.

This chain's CDR3 is CASSRTGGYTEAFF. DNA for the CDR3: TGTGCCAGCAGCAGAACAGGGGGATATACTGAAGCTTTCTTT. The V gene is TRBV11-3, the J gene TRBJ1-1; 8 bases are a match to TRBD1. The CDR3 length is 14 residues. From germline, CDR1 is SGHNT and CDR2 YENEEA. After removal of 5 bases from V and 5 bases from J, the junction contained 7 bases not matched to a gene.